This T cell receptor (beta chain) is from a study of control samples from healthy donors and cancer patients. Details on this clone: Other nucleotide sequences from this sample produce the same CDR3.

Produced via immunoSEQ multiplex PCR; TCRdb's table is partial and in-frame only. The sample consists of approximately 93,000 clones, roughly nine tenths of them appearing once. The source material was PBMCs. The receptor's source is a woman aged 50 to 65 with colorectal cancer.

The DNA for the CDR3 is TGTGCCAGCTCACCCCCTGGACAGGGGGCGAGTCAGCCCCAGCATTTT. Its translation: CASSPPGQGASQPQHF. The chain combines TRBV18 with TRBJ1-5, with 11 positions matching TRBD1. This CDR3 spans 16 amino acids. The V and J ends lost 3 bases and 6 bases, in that order; junction bases with no gene match: 7. The V gene's germline CDR1 is KGHSH and CDR2 LQKENI.